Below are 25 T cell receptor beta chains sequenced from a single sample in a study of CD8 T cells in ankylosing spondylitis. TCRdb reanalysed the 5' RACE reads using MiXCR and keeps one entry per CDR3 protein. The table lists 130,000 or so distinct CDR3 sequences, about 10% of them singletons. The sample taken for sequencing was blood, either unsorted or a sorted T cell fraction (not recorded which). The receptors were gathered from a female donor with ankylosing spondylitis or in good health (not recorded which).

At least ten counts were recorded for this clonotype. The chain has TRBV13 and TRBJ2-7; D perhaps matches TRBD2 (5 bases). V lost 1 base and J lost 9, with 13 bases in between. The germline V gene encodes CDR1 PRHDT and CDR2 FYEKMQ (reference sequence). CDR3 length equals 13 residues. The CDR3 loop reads CASSLDVLGGQYF. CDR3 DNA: TGTGCCAGCAGCTTAGATGTTCTCGGAGGGCAGTACTTC.

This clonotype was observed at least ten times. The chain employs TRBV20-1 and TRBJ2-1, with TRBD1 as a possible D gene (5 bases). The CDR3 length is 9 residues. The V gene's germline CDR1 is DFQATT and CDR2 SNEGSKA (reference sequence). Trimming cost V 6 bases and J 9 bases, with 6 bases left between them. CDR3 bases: TGCAGTGCAGGGGTTGAGCAGTTCTTC. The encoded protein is CSAGVEQFF.

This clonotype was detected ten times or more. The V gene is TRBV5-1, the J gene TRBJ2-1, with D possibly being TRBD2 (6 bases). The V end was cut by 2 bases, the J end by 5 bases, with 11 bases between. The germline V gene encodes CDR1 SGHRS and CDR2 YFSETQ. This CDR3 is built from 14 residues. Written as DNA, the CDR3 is TGCGCCAGCAGCTTCCGGAGGGGACACAATGAGCAGTTCTTC. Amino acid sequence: CASSFRRGHNEQFF. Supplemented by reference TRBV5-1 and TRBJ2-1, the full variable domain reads KAGVTQTPRYLIKTRGQQVTLSCSPISGHRSVSWYQQTPGQGLQFLFEYFSETQRNKGNFPGRFSGRQFSNSRSEMNVSTLELGDSALYLCASSFRRGHNEQFFGPGTRLTVL.

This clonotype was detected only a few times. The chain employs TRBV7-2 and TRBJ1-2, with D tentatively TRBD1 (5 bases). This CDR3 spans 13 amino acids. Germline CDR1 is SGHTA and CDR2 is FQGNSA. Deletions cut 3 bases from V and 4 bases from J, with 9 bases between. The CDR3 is CASSFGHIYGYTF. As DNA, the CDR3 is TGTGCCAGCAGCTTTGGACACATCTATGGCTACACCTTC. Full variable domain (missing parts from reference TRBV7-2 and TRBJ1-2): GAGVSQSPSNKVTEKGKDVELRCDPISGHTALYWYRQSLGQGLEFLIYFQGNSAPDKSGLPSDRFSAERTGGSVSTLTIQRTQQEDSAVYLCASSFGHIYGYTFGSGTRLTVV.

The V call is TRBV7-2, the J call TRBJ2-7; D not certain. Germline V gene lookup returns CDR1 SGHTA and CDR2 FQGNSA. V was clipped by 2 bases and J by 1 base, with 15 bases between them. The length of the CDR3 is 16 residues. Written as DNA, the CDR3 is TGTGCCAGCAGCTTAATGGCCGGTTTCAAGTCCTACGAGCAGTACTTC. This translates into CASSLMAGFKSYEQYF.

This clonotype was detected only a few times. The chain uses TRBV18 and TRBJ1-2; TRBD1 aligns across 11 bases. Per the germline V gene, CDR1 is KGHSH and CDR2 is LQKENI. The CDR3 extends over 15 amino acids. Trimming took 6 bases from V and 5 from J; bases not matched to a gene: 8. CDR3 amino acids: CASSPQDRGRYGYTF. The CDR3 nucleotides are TGTGCCAGCTCCCCTCAGGACAGGGGGCGATATGGCTACACCTTC. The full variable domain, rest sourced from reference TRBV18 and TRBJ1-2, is NAGVMQNPRHLVRRRGQEARLRCSPMKGHSHVYWYRQLPEEGLKFMVYLQKENIIDESGMPKERFSAEFPKEGPSILRIQQVVRGDSAAYFCASSPQDRGRYGYTFGSGTRLTVV.

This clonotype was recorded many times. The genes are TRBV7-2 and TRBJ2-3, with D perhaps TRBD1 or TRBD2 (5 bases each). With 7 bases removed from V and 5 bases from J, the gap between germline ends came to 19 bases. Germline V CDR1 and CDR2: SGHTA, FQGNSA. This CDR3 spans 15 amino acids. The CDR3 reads CASNSDLGELDTQYF. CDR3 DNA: TGTGCCAGCAACTCTGACCTGGGGGAATTAGATACGCAGTATTTT.

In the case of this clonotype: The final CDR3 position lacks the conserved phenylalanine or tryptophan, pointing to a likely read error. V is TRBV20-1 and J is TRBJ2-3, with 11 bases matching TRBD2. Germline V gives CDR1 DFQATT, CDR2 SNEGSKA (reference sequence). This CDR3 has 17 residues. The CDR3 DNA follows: TGCAGTGCTAGAGATCCCCGCACTAGCGGGGGCACAAATACGCAGTATATT. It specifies CSARDPRTSGGTNTQYI.

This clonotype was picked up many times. Here the CDR3 reads CASSQEGSPGQFF. As DNA, the CDR3 is TGTGCCAGCAGCCAAGAGGGGTCGCCCGGGCAGTTCTTC. The gene calls are TRBV3-1 and TRBJ2-1; D is unclear. Germline V gene data show CDR1 as LGHDT and CDR2 as YNNKEL (reference sequence). The CDR3 contains 13 residues. V lost 0 bases, J lost 12 bases, and 12 bases lay in between.

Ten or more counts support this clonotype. CDR3: CSARDGWGNTIYF. DNA for the CDR3: TGCAGTGCTAGAGATGGATGGGGAAACACCATATATTTT. V and J are TRBV20-1 and TRBJ1-3; no firm D call. Trimming left V 0 bases short and J 4 bases short, with 7 bases between. Germline V gene data show CDR1 as DFQATT and CDR2 as SNEGSKA (reference sequence). The CDR3 covers 13 residues.

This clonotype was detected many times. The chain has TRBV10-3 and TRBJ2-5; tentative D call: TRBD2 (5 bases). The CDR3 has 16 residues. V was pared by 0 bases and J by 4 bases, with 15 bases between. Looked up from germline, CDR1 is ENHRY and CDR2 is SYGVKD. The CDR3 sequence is CAISESAKIEGETQYF. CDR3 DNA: TGTGCCATCAGTGAGTCCGCAAAAATCGAGGGAGAGACCCAGTACTTC.

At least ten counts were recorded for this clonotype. In DNA form, the CDR3 reads TGTGCCAGCAGCTTAGGGGTGCGACACGAGCAGTACTTC. Protein sequence: CASSLGVRHEQYF. The rearrangement links TRBV11-2 to TRBJ2-7; D gene unclear. Trimming stripped 1 base from V and 5 bases from J, with 9 bases between. The CDR3 totals 13 residues. CDR1 is SGHAT and CDR2 is FQNNGV in the germline V gene.

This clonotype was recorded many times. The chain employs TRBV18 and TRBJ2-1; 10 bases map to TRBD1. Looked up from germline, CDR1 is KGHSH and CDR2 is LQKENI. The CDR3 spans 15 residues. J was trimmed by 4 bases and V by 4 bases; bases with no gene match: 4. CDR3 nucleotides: TGTGCCAGCTCACGAGACAGGGGGCTTTACAATGAGCAGTTCTTC. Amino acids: CASSRDRGLYNEQFF.

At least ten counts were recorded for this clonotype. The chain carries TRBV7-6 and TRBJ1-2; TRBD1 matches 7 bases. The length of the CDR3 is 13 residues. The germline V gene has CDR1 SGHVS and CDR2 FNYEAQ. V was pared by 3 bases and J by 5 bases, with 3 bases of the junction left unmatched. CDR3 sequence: CASSFGQEYGYTF. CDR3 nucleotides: TGTGCCAGCAGCTTTGGACAGGAATATGGCTACACCTTC.

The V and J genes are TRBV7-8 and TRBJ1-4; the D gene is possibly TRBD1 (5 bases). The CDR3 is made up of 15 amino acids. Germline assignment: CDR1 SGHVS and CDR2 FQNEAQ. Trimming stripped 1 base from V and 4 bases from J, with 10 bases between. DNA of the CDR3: TGTGCCAGCAGCTTAGGACAGTTGGGTAATGAAAAACTGTTTTTT. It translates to CASSLGQLGNEKLFF.

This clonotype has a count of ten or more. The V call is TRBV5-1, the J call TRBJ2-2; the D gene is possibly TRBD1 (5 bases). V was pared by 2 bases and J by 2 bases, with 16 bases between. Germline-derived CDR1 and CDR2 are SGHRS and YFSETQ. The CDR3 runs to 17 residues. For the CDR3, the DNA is TGCGCCAGCAGCTTAGAGGTTAGGGGCCCTAACACCGGGGAGCTGTTTTTT. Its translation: CASSLEVRGPNTGELFF.

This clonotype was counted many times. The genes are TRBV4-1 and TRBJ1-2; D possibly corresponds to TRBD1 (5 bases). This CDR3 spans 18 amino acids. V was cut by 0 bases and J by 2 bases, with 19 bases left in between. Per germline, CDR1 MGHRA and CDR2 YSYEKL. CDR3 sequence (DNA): TGCGCCAGCAGCCAAGAAGGGTCGGGGACCAGGGCAAACTATGGCTACACCTTC. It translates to CASSQEGSGTRANYGYTF.

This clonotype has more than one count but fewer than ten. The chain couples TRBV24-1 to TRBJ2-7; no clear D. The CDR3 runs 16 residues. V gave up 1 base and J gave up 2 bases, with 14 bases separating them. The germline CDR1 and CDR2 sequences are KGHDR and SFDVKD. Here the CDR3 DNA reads TGTGCCACCAGTGATTTAGGACGGAGTGGTACCTACGAGCAGTACTTC. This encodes CATSDLGRSGTYEQYF.

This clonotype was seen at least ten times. DNA of the CDR3: TGCGCCAGCAGCTTGGGGGGCGCTTGGAATTCACCCCTCCACTTT. Residues: CASSLGGAWNSPLHF. The chain has TRBV5-1 and TRBJ1-6; perhaps TRBD1 as D (5 bases). The germline CDR1 and CDR2 sequences are SGHRS and YFSETQ. Between the trimmed V and J ends, which lost 0 bases and 7 bases, there was a span of 11 bases. The CDR3 length is 15 residues.

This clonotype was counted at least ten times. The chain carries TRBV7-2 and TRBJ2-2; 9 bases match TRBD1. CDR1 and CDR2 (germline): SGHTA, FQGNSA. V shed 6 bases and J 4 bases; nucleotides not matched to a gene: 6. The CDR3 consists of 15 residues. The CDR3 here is CASRPRDRVTGELFF. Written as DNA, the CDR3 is TGTGCCAGCAGACCCCGGGACAGGGTCACCGGGGAGCTGTTTTTT.

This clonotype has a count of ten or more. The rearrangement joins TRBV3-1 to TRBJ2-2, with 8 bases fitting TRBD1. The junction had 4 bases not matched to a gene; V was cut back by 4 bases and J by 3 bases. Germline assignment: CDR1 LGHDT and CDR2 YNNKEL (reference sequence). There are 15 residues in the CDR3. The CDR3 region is CASSLRQGYTGELFF. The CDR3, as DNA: TGTGCCAGCAGCCTTCGACAGGGGTACACCGGGGAGCTGTTTTTT.

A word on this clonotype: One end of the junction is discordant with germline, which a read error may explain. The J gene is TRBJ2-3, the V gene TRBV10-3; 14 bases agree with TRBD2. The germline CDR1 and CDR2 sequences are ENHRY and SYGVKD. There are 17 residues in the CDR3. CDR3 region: CAITTLTSGRGRDTQYF. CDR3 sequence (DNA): TGTGCCATCACCACCCTGACTAGCGGGAGGGGGAGAGATACGCAGTATTTC.

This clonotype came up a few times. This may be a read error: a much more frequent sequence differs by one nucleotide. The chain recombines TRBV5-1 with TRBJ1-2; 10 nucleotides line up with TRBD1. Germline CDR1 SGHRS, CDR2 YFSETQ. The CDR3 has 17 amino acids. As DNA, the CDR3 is TGCGCCAGCAGCTTGCCCTTGACAGGGGGCGCCGACTATGGCTACCCCTTC. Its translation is CASSLPLTGGADYGYPF.

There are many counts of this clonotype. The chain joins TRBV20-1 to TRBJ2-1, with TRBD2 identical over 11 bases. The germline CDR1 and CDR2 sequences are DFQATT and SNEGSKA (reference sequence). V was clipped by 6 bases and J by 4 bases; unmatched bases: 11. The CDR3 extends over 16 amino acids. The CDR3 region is CSAPRASGRRYNEQFF. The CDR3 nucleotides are TGCAGTGCCCCGAGGGCTAGCGGGAGGAGGTACAATGAGCAGTTCTTC.

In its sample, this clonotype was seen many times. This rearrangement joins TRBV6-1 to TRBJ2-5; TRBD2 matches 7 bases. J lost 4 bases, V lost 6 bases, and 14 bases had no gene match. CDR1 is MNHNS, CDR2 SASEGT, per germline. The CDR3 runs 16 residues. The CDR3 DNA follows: TGTGCCAGCAGATTCGGGAGGACCCCGAGCTTAGAGACCCAGTACTTC. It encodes CASRFGRTPSLETQYF.